Listed here are 22 T cell receptor beta chains from one sample, sequenced in a study of regulatory T cells in long-lasting Graves disease. The authors built TCR beta libraries using iRepertoire HTBI primers and Arm-PCR of CDR3 regions. Via MiXCR, TCRdb re-called the multiplex PCR reads, giving one row per CDR3 protein. The sample gives about 420,000 distinct CDR3 sequences, 16% of which show up once; about a quarter is in the top ten. Documented time point: newly diagnosed GD, antithyroid drugs for less than 3 months. From PBMCs, RNA was extracted and then used to make the TCR library. The sample also formed part of further work on T cells in Graves' hyperthyroidism and ophthalmopathy.

Sequences were derived from peripheral blood mononuclear cells (PBMCs), sampled at new diagnosis, from a patient treated with antithyroid drugs. Receptors originate from a young woman with Graves disease.

This clonotype appeared a few times. A read error is possible here, since a much larger clone lies one base away. The chain has TRBV6-2 or TRBV6-3 and TRBJ2-3; 7 nucleotides align to TRBD2. The junction had 9 bases not matched to a gene; V was cut back by 5 bases and J by 1 base. Germline CDR1 and CDR2: MNHEY and SVGEGT. The CDR3 runs 16 residues. CDR3 sequence (DNA): TGTGCCAGCAGTGAAGCCCCTAGCGGAGGCACAGATACGCAGTATTTT. Amino acids: CASSEAPSGGTDTQYF.

The rearrangement links TRBV18 to TRBJ2-7; D remains unclear. Trimming removed 1 base at V and 7 bases at J, with 11 bases between. This CDR3 is 13 amino acids long. Germline V lookup: CDR1 KGHSH, CDR2 LQKENI. The CDR3 here is CASSPLSETEQYF. The CDR3 coding sequence is TGTGCCAGCTCACCACTGTCAGAGACTGAGCAGTACTTC.

The table lists this clonotype with many counts. The gene calls are TRBV12-3 or TRBV12-4 and TRBJ2-5; the D gene is possibly TRBD1 (5 bases). The CDR3 totals 12 residues. The V gene lost 8 bases and the J gene lost 5 bases, with 12 bases spanning the gap. Here the CDR3 reads CASGAWGETQYF. CDR3 nucleotides: TGTGCCAGCGGGGCGTGGGGTGAGACCCAGTACTTC.

This clonotype was picked up a small number of times. The chain has TRBV12-3 or TRBV12-4 and TRBJ2-7, with D possibly matching TRBD2 (7 bases). This CDR3 is built from 15 residues. With 6 bases removed from V and 0 bases from J, the gap between germline ends came to 15 bases. CDR3 region: CASSPKGGISYEQYF. The CDR3 DNA reads TGTGCCAGCAGCCCTAAGGGGGGGATCTCCTACGAGCAGTACTTC.

This clonotype has at least ten counts. The chain couples TRBV20-1 to TRBJ2-3; 7 nucleotides match TRBD2. J gave up 4 bases and V 3 bases, and 13 bases lay outside the gene matches. The CDR3 totals 16 residues. CDR1 DFQATT and CDR2 SNEGSKA come from the germline V gene (reference sequence). CDR3 DNA sequence: TGCAGTGCTAGTACCCCTTCGGGGGGTCGGGCAGATACGCAGTATTTT. Its translation: CSASTPSGGRADTQYF.

This clonotype has a handful of counts. The DNA is omitted, as the CDR3 cannot be located on it reliably, and the CDR3 follows TCRdb's listing. This rearrangement joins TRBV6-1 to TRBJ2-2. The V gene's germline CDR1 is MNHNS and CDR2 SASEGT. The CDR3 is 15 amino acids long, termini counted. The CDR3 is CASSEVSGTPGSCFF.

This clonotype was counted ten times or more. The V gene is TRBV20-1, the J gene TRBJ1-2; D is ambiguous. Germline CDR1 is DFQATT and CDR2 is SNEGSKA (reference sequence). The CDR3 length is 13 residues. V lost 3 bases and J 4 bases, leaving 12 bases between the germline ends. The CDR3 reads CSASKALGYGYTF. CDR3 bases: TGCAGTGCTAGTAAGGCTCTCGGCTATGGCTACACCTTC.

This clonotype was observed many times. V and J are TRBV28 and TRBJ2-7, with 7 bases matching TRBD2. V gave up 6 bases and J gave up 3 bases; unmatched junction bases: 14. CDR3 size: 16 residues. In germline, CDR1 is MDHEN, CDR2 SYDVKM. The CDR3 DNA is TGTGCCAGCAGCCCTTTGGGTGTGGCGGGAGTCTACGAGCAGTACTTC. Its translation: CASSPLGVAGVYEQYF. Full variable domain (remainder filled in from reference TRBV28 and TRBJ2-7): DVKVTQSSRYLVKRTGEKVFLECVQDMDHENMFWYRQDPGLGLRLIYFSYDVKMKEKGDIPEGYSVSREKKERFSLILESASTNQTSMYLCASSPLGVAGVYEQYFGPGTRLTVT.

This clonotype appeared many times. The chain uses TRBV27 and TRBJ2-7, with 11 nucleotides matching TRBD1. The germline V gene has CDR1 MNHEY and CDR2 SMNVEV (reference sequence). After removal of 2 bases from V and 6 bases from J, the junction contained 6 bases not matched to a gene. This CDR3 is built from 15 residues. The CDR3 DNA reads as TGTGCCAGCAGTTTAGGGGACAGGGGGTCTGGCGAGCAGTACTTC. It specifies CASSLGDRGSGEQYF.

This clonotype was seen many times. The chain recombines TRBV20-1 with TRBJ1-6; unclear D gene. CDR1 and CDR2 (germline): DFQATT, SNEGSKA (reference sequence). The CDR3 sequence is 12 residues long. Trimming cost V 0 bases and J 8 bases, with 5 bases left between them. In nucleotides, the CDR3 is TGCAGTGCTAGAGAACCCCATTCACCCCTCCACTTT. This codes for CSAREPHSPLHF.

This clonotype was seen ten or more times. J is TRBJ2-5 and V is TRBV2; TRBD1 is a possible D gene (5 bases). This CDR3 is built from 15 residues. Trimming took 8 bases from V and 2 from J, leaving 18 bases between them. Germline V lookup: CDR1 SNHLY, CDR2 FYNNEI. Here the CDR3 DNA reads TGTGCCAGCGGCCTGACGCAGGGAAAACAAGAGACCCAGTACTTC. Translation gives CASGLTQGKQETQYF.

This clonotype was seen at least ten times. This chain connects TRBV28 to TRBJ2-7, with TRBD2 matching over 9 bases. The V and J ends lost 7 bases and 5 bases, in that order; junction bases with no gene match: 12. The CDR3 is 15 amino acids. The germline V gene has CDR1 MDHEN and CDR2 SYDVKM. CDR3 DNA: TGTGCCAGCACCGAAACGGGCCTAGCGGGACACGAGCAGTACTTC. Its translation: CASTETGLAGHEQYF.

This clonotype appeared many times. The chain combines TRBV11-2 with TRBJ2-3, with no clear D. The germline CDR1 and CDR2 sequences are SGHAT and FQNNGV. Trimming pared 6 bases from V and 6 bases from J, leaving 4 bases between. This CDR3 region has 10 residues. The CDR3 nucleotides are TGTGCCAGCAGGGCGGATACGCAGTATTTT. Translating it yields CASRADTQYF.

As DNA, the CDR3 is TGTGCTAGTGGTTCTGGACAGGGTTTCAATGAGCAGTTCTTC. Translated: CASGSGQGFNEQFF. V is TRBV12-5 and J is TRBJ2-1, with TRBD1 matching over 8 bases. This CDR3 comprises 14 residues. Unmatched junction bases numbered 5, after V lost 4 bases and J lost 6 bases. Germline V gene lookup returns CDR1 LGHNT and CDR2 FRNRAP.

Of note for this clonotype: This sequence may be a read error, since a much larger clone differs from it by one base. The chain has TRBV28 and TRBJ2-7, with D maybe TRBD2 (6 bases). CDR1 MDHEN and CDR2 SYDVKM come from the germline V gene. The CDR3 is 13 amino acids. CDR3 sequence: CASWTSGVYEQCF. The CDR3 DNA follows: TGTGCCAGCTGGACCTCGGGGGTATACGAGCAGTGCTTC.

The J gene is TRBJ2-7, the V gene TRBV19; TRBD1 agrees at 8 bases. The CDR3 is 17 amino acids. Per germline, CDR1 LNHDA and CDR2 SQIVND (reference sequence). V was clipped by 4 bases and J by 3 bases; unmatched bases: 14. CDR3 in amino acids: CASSRQAGQGENYEQYF. In nucleotides, the CDR3 is TGTGCCAGTAGTAGGCAGGCTGGACAGGGTGAAAACTACGAGCAGTACTTC. The full variable domain, its missing parts supplied by reference TRBV19 and TRBJ2-7, is DGGITQSPKYLFRKEGQNVTLSCEQNLNHDAMYWYRQDPGQGLRLIYYSQIVNDFQKGDIAEGYSVSREKKESFPLTVTSAQKNPTAFYLCASSRQAGQGENYEQYFGPGTRLTVT.

There are many counts of this clonotype. This sequence joins TRBV27 and TRBJ2-3, with D hard to call. The CDR3 runs 15 residues. Germline loops: CDR1 MNHEY, CDR2 SMNVEV (reference sequence). V was trimmed by 6 bases and J by 2 bases, leaving 15 bases between them. The CDR3 sequence is CASSATLGSTDTQYF. In DNA form, the CDR3 reads TGTGCCAGCAGCGCCACTCTAGGATCCACAGATACGCAGTATTTT.

Of note for this clonotype: One base away lies a much larger clone, so this may be a sequencing read error. The V call is TRBV2, the J call TRBJ2-1; D perhaps matches TRBD2 (5 bases). This CDR3 spans 13 amino acids. The germline CDR1 and CDR2 sequences are SNHLY and FYNNEI. V dropped 9 bases and J dropped 10 bases, with 19 bases sitting between them. CDR3 amino acids: CASVRGTSYEQFF. CDR3 nucleotides: TGTGCCAGTGTCCGGGGAACATCCTACGAGCAGTTCTTC.

The chain employs TRBV12-3 or TRBV12-4 and TRBJ2-5; 11 bases map to TRBD2. V lost 6 bases, J lost 8 bases, and 11 bases stayed unmatched. The CDR3 covers 15 residues. CDR3 residues: CASSRGTSGTQTQYF. For the CDR3, the DNA is TGTGCCAGCAGCCGCGGGACTAGCGGCACCCAAACCCAGTACTTC.

This sequence joins TRBV20-1 and TRBJ2-3; D uncertain. There are 13 residues in the CDR3. Trimming left V 0 bases short and J 7 bases short, with 11 bases between. In germline, CDR1 is DFQATT, CDR2 SNEGSKA (reference sequence). In nucleotides, the CDR3 is TGCAGTGCTAGAGATCCGATGTCATATACGCAGTATTTT. Translating it yields CSARDPMSYTQYF.

The chain uses TRBV14 and TRBJ2-3, with 13 nucleotides matching TRBD2. The CDR3 runs to 15 residues. The V and J ends lost 7 bases and 7 bases, in that order; junction bases with no gene match: 8. The germline gives CDR1 SGHDN, CDR2 FVKESK. As DNA, the CDR3 is TGTGCCAGCATTACTAGCGGGAGGGCCGTGAATACGCAGTATTTT. Amino acid sequence: CASITSGRAVNTQYF. The full variable domain, with the rest looked up from reference TRBV14 and TRBJ2-3, is EAGVTQFPSHSVIEKGQTVTLRCDPISGHDNLYWYRRVMGKEIKFLLHFVKESKQDESGMPNNRFLAERTGGTYSTLKVQPAELEDSGVYFCASITSGRAVNTQYFGPGTRLTVL.

This clonotype occurred many times. J is TRBJ2-3 and V is TRBV6-2 or TRBV6-3, with D perhaps matching TRBD1 (5 bases). The CDR3 totals 14 residues. V lost 5 bases, J lost 0 bases, and 9 bases lay in between. The germline CDR1 and CDR2 sequences are MNHEY and SVGEGT. The CDR3 loop is CASSDSSSTDTQYF. For the CDR3, the DNA is TGTGCCAGCAGTGACAGTTCTAGCACAGATACGCAGTATTTT.